This TCR beta chain was recorded in a study of T-cell memory formation after mild COVID-19. About the research overall: Clustering of TCRs was largely donor specific. Whole-study results and caveats: CD4+ contracting clones were found mainly in CM and EM, and CD8+ ones in EMRA.

Germline lookup yields CDR1 LGHNA and CDR2 YSLEER. V was shortened by 0 bases and J by 5 bases, with 10 bases between the two germline ends. This CDR3 is 15 amino acids long. TCRdb reprocessed the 5' RACE reads via MiXCR and lists one record per CDR3 protein. This table holds about 470,000 distinct CDR3 sequences, approximately 23% found once. This clonotype was counted at least ten times. The antigen is not known. The source material was PBMCs or a T cell subset sorted from them (not recorded which). The receptor was isolated from an adult woman who had mild COVID-19 (a few samples of this study predate the infection). Cell type and time point are not known. The chain couples TRBV4-3 to TRBJ2-2, with no clear D. CDR3 bases: TGCGCCAGCAGCCAAGAAGGACGTAGAACCGGGGAGCTGTTTTTT. This translates into CASSQEGRRTGELFF.